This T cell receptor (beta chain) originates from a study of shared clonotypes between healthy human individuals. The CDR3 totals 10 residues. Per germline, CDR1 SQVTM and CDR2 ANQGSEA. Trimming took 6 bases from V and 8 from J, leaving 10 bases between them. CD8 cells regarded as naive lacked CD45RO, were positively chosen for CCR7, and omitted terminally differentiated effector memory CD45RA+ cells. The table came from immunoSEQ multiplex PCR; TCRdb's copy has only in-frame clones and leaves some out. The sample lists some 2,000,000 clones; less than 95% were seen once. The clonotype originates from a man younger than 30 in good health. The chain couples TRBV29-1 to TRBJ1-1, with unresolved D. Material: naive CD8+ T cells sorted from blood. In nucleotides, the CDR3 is TGCAGCGTAGACTTGACAGAAGCTTTCTTT. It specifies CSVDLTEAFF.